Each of the 22 T cell receptor beta chains below was sequenced from the same sample in a study of persistence of HIV-infected CD4 T cells (TCRdb year 2020). TCRbeta repertoires were sequenced from genomic DNA with the immunoSEQ hsTCRB assay version 4 in survey mode. The table comes from immuneACCESS by way of TCRdb, which keeps in-frame sequences with V and J called. Part of the clones is missing from these tables; in studies checked, under half for an unresolved V gene and the rest for unknown reasons. In this sample the table shows over 25,000 clones, around 80% of which occur a single time. Jointly, the top ten make up around 4.6% of the sample. Read against the paper, the sample's treatment or condition label means: suppressive antiretroviral therapy. Lysates of CMV-infected fibroblasts at 10 ug/mL were used to stimulate the cells. Nonresponding CD40L-negative CD69-negative CD45RO-high memory CD4+ T cells were sorted as memory populations depleted of antigen-responding cells.

Their antigen targets remain unknown. Sample: CD4+ T cells sorted from PBMCs after roughly 18-hour stimulation, taken from a patient who received antiretroviral therapy. The cell subset or site label here, explained by the study, means: CD40L-CD69- CD45RO-high memory CD4 T cells not responding to CMV lysate. The origin of the receptors is an adult man with HIV who was CMV-seropositive.

This sequence joins TRBV7-9 and TRBJ2-7, with 9 bases aligning to TRBD2. The CDR3 contains 16 residues. With V trimmed by 1 base and J by 3 bases, 7 bases remained unmatched. Germline CDR1 is SEHNR and CDR2 is FQNEAQ (reference sequence). The CDR3 DNA sequence: TGTGCCAGCAGCTTAGTGGGGACTAGCAACTTCTACGAGCAGTACTTC. This sequence encodes CASSLVGTSNFYEQYF.

CDR3 amino acids: CASSHAGTPLHF. DNA for the CDR3: TGTGCCAGCAGCCATGCCGGAACACCCCTCCACTTT. The chain carries TRBV3-1 (or the pseudogene TRBV3-2) and TRBJ1-6; D is uncertain. V lost 3 bases and J lost 11, with 8 bases in between. This CDR3 contains 12 residues. Germline V gives CDR1 LGHDT, CDR2 YNNKEL (reference sequence).

This clone was seen a few times. The rearrangement joins TRBV19 to TRBJ1-3, with TRBD1 as a possible D gene (5 bases). CDR3 length: 14 residues. The germline CDR1 and CDR2 sequences are LNHDA and SQIVND (reference sequence). Trimming stripped 9 bases from V and 0 bases from J, with 12 bases between. CDR3 protein: CASQPTDSGNTIYF. CDR3 nucleotide sequence: TGTGCCAGCCAACCGACAGACTCTGGAAACACCATATATTTT.

Here the CDR3 reads CAARDSNTGELFF. In DNA form, the CDR3 reads TGCGCCGCCAGGGACAGTAACACCGGGGAGCTGTTTTTT. V usage is TRBV4-1 and J usage is TRBJ2-2; 7 bases agree with TRBD1. V gave up 11 bases and J gave up 2 bases; unmatched junction bases: 5. CDR1 is MGHRA, CDR2 YSYEKL, per germline. This CDR3 has 13 amino acids.

The chain combines TRBV3-1 (or the pseudogene TRBV3-2) with TRBJ2-7; D might be TRBD1 (5 bases). V lost 5 bases and J lost 4, with 12 bases in between. The germline V gene encodes CDR1 LGHDT and CDR2 YNNKEL (reference sequence). The CDR3 has 13 residues. CDR3 DNA: TGTGCCAGCAGCTGGTTTACAGGATACGAGCAGTACTTC. Protein sequence: CASSWFTGYEQYF.

V gene TRBV28 combines with J gene TRBJ1-1, with a tentative D call TRBD1 (5 bases). The CDR3 loop spans 17 amino acids. The V and J ends lost 4 bases and 7 bases respectively, with 25 bases between them. CDR1 is MDHEN, CDR2 SYDVKM, per germline. The CDR3 loop reads CASSSPPGVGPTNEAFF. The CDR3 DNA is TGTGCCAGCAGTTCCCCGCCCGGGGTGGGGCCCACTAATGAAGCTTTCTTT.

This chain uses TRBV7-9 with TRBJ2-3; D perhaps matches TRBD2 (5 bases). CDR1 is SEHNR and CDR2 is FQNEAQ in the germline V gene (reference sequence). Trimming took 3 bases from V and 1 from J, leaving 11 bases between them. The CDR3 runs 15 residues. CDR3 protein: CASSFFGVGTDTQYF. In DNA, the CDR3 is TGTGCCAGCAGCTTTTTCGGGGTAGGCACAGATACGCAGTATTTT.

This clone showed up just once. This CDR3 is CASSFSGGRTDTQYF. DNA of the CDR3: TGTGCCAGCAGCTTTAGCGGGGGACGCACAGATACGCAGTATTTT. The chain is built from TRBV7-2 and TRBJ2-3; 9 nucleotides align to TRBD2. Losses at the gene ends were 3 bases for V and 1 base for J; bases not matched to a gene: 2. This CDR3 is 15 amino acids long. Looked up from germline, CDR1 is SGHTA and CDR2 is FQGNSA.

This clone was picked up a small number of times. The rearrangement joins TRBV28 to TRBJ1-2; tentatively, D is TRBD1 (6 bases). CDR1 and CDR2 (germline): MDHEN, SYDVKM. The V gene lost 7 bases and the J gene lost 6 bases, with 27 bases spanning the gap. The CDR3 contains 17 residues. The CDR3 coding sequence is TGTGCCAGCATCAGCTCGGGGGGGCGCGGGAGGGAGAATGGCTACACCTTC. Translation gives CASISSGGRGRENGYTF.

This clone is a singleton in its sample. This chain links TRBV5-4 with TRBJ2-1; 7 bases fit TRBD1. This CDR3 comprises 13 residues. The V segment lost 3 bases and the J segment 5 bases; nucleotides outside the gene matches: 2. Germline V gene sequence: CDR1 SGHNT, CDR2 YYREEE (reference sequence). CDR3 sequence: CASSWDRNNEQFF. DNA of the CDR3: TGTGCCAGCAGCTGGGACAGAAACAATGAGCAGTTCTTC.

This clone has just a few counts. The chain is built from TRBV5-4 and TRBJ2-1; TRBD2 matches 13 bases. Trimming cost V 3 bases and J 2 bases; bases outside gene matches: 5. Germline CDR1 reads SGHNT; CDR2 reads YYREEE (reference sequence). The CDR3 is made up of 17 amino acids. This CDR3 is CASSSGTSGGAYNEQFF. The CDR3 DNA sequence: TGTGCCAGCAGCTCGGGAACTAGCGGGGGGGCCTACAATGAGCAGTTCTTC.

This rearrangement joins TRBV7-7 to TRBJ2-7; a weak D match, TRBD1 (6 bases). CDR1 is SSHAT, CDR2 FNYEAQ, per germline (reference sequence). The CDR3 consists of 17 residues. V dropped 2 bases and J dropped 2 bases, with 19 bases sitting between them. CDR3 nucleotide sequence: TGTGCCAGCAGCTTAAACCCCACCGGGACACTAACCTACGAGCAGTACTTC. As protein: CASSLNPTGTLTYEQYF.

This chain joins TRBV7-8 and TRBJ2-7, with unresolved D. The CDR3 runs 12 residues. CDR1 and CDR2 (germline): SGHVS, FQNEAQ. Trimming shortened V by 5 bases and J by 3 bases, and 8 bases separated the two germline ends. The CDR3 sequence: CASSRQSYEQYF. For the CDR3, the DNA is TGTGCCAGCAGCCGACAAAGCTACGAGCAGTACTTC.

This clone was seen a handful of times. The chain is built from TRBV3-1 (or the pseudogene TRBV3-2) and TRBJ1-1, with D unclear. CDR1 is LGHDT, CDR2 YNNKEL, per germline (reference sequence). This CDR3 region has 11 residues. With 5 bases removed from V and 0 bases from J, the gap between germline ends came to 1 base. CDR3 residues: CASSLNTEAFF. CDR3 bases: TGTGCCAGCAGCTTGAACACTGAAGCTTTCTTT.

The CDR3 DNA follows: TGTGCCAGCAGGCAGGGAGATTCCTACAATGAGCAGTTCTTC. Residues: CASRQGDSYNEQFF. The chain links TRBV6-5 to TRBJ2-1; D may correspond to TRBD1 or TRBD2 (5 bases each). The length of the CDR3 is 14 residues. From germline, CDR1 is MNHEY and CDR2 SVGAGI. The ends were cut back, 6 bases at V and 1 base at J, with 10 bases in the middle.

V gene TRBV2 combines with J gene TRBJ1-1; possible D gene TRBD1, 6 bases. The length of the CDR3 is 14 residues. Germline CDR1 is SNHLY and CDR2 is FYNNEI. The ends were cut back, 4 bases at V and 2 bases at J, with 11 bases in the middle. The CDR3 here is CASSGQARNTEAFF. For the CDR3, the DNA is TGTGCCAGCAGTGGACAGGCGCGAAACACTGAAGCTTTCTTT.

The chain carries TRBV5-1 and TRBJ2-2; D gene unclear. V lost 7 bases and J 6 bases, leaving 22 bases between the germline ends. The CDR3 totals 16 residues. Germline CDR1 reads SGHRS; CDR2 reads YFSETQ. The CDR3 DNA is TGCGCCAGCGGATTCACTTTCTCTGGGGAACCCGGGGAGCTGTTTTTT. It is translated as CASGFTFSGEPGELFF.

The chain has TRBV10-2 and TRBJ2-5; the match to TRBD2 covers 8 bases. This CDR3 spans 16 amino acids. V gave up 6 bases and J gave up 1 base; unmatched junction bases: 10. Germline CDR1 and CDR2: WSHSY and SAAADI. The CDR3: CASRGRAGESQETQYF. The CDR3 DNA follows: TGCGCCAGCAGGGGAAGAGCGGGAGAAAGCCAAGAGACCCAGTACTTC.

This clone turned up a few times. The chain is built from TRBV10-3 and TRBJ2-1, with D uncertain. Trimming took 0 bases from V and 6 from J, leaving 15 bases between them. Germline CDR1 and CDR2: ENHRY and SYGVKD. The length of the CDR3 is 16 residues. The CDR3 spells CAISESSGPRRNEQFF. As DNA, the CDR3 is TGTGCCATCAGTGAGTCGTCCGGACCTCGGCGCAATGAGCAGTTCTTC.

This chain connects TRBV14 to TRBJ2-7; 10 nucleotides line up with TRBD2. V trimming: 0 bases; J trimming: 5 bases; junction bases outside the gene matches: 7. CDR3 length: 16 amino acids. Looked up from germline, CDR1 is SGHDN and CDR2 is FVKESK. CDR3 sequence: CASSQEAQRGGNEQYF. Here the CDR3 DNA reads TGTGCCAGCAGCCAAGAAGCCCAGCGGGGGGGCAACGAGCAGTACTTC.

V and J are TRBV28 and TRBJ1-3, with TRBD1 matching over 8 bases. The trim removed 5 bases at V and 3 bases at J, leaving 6 bases unmatched. Germline loops: CDR1 MDHEN, CDR2 SYDVKM. This CDR3 has 15 amino acids. CDR3 sequence reads: CASSLDRANGNTIYF. In nucleotides, the CDR3 is TGTGCCAGCAGTCTGGACAGGGCGAATGGAAACACCATATATTTT.

The chain combines TRBV19 with TRBJ1-1; TRBD1 might be the D (5 bases). Germline V gives CDR1 LNHDA, CDR2 SQIVND (reference sequence). The CDR3 consists of 15 residues. The ends were cut back, 6 bases at V and 0 bases at J, with 14 bases in the middle. Here the CDR3 reads CASSPGGILNTEAFF. In DNA, the CDR3 is TGTGCCAGTAGCCCTGGGGGGATCCTGAACACTGAAGCTTTCTTT.